This note documents a single T cell receptor beta chain sequence. The antigen is unknown. The data derive from a study of glioma-infiltrating T cells after dendritic cell vaccination. Findings and caveats of the study: Higher pretreatment TIL content predicted longer progression-free time and survival.

Primers: 60 V beta forward and 13 J beta reverse. The table came from immunoSEQ multiplex PCR; TCRdb's copy has only in-frame clones and leaves some out. The table has roughly 83,000 clones, 86% seen once; the top ten hold more than 15%. Germline V CDR1 and CDR2: SNHLY, FYNNEI. Trimming took 7 bases from V and 2 from J, leaving 9 bases between them. The CDR3 runs 13 residues. The chain combines TRBV2 with TRBJ2-1; D possibly corresponds to TRBD2 (5 bases). This receptor was taken from a human donor with glioblastoma. The source material was blood, sampled before dendritic cell vaccination. CDR3 sequence (DNA): TGTGCCAGCATACGGGAAACCTACAATGAGCAGTTCTTC. This translates into CASIRETYNEQFF.